This T cell receptor (beta chain) emerged from a study of beta chain features in type 1 diabetes. The authors reverse transcribed all of the isolated RNA, so sequencing captured expressed TCRB transcripts. Generated by immunoSEQ multiplex PCR, the TCRdb table keeps only in-frame clones and is missing some. Of roughly 260,000 clones listed, around 20% were seen once; the top ten hold about 0.027%. For this clone: Its antigen is undetermined.

Cell sorting via CD45RO/CCR7/CD25/CD127/CD95/CD27 was performed to obtain CD4+ naive, central memory, regulatory and stem cell-like memory cells. The authors obtained over 95% purity in all sorted populations. General study findings and limits: Relative to healthy donors, patients appeared to have naive, central memory and Treg TCRB repertoires that were more similar. cDNA-based sequencing might over-represent cells highly expressing TCR. For Type 1 diabetes patients, all four CD4+ subsets carried TCRB CDR3s that were moderately but significantly shorter.

The germline gives CDR1 GTSNPN, CDR2 SVGIG (reference sequence). CDR3 length equals 12 residues. Trimming left V 5 bases short and J 4 bases short, with 12 bases between. The source is a woman aged 40 to 50 with type 1 diabetes. The chain employs TRBV30 and TRBJ2-7; the D is unclear. The sequenced sample was naive CD4+ T cells from blood. For the CDR3, the DNA is TGTGCCTGGTGCCCTGGCAGATACGAGCAGTACTTC. This gives the protein CAWCPGRYEQYF.